A selection of T cell receptor beta chains follows, all from one sample in a study of neoadjuvant anti-PD-1 for oral cavity cancer. Using immunoSEQ multiplex PCR, the repertoire was profiled, and TCRdb retains in-frame clones only, with some absent. Of fewer than 15,000 clones listed, 50% to 65% are singletons. The specimen was tumor tissue, collected before nivolumab (anti-PD-1) treatment. The receptor set was obtained from a person aged 40-85 years with oral cavity squamous cell carcinoma. CDR3s include the opening cysteine and the closing phenylalanine or tryptophan.

V gene	J gene	CDR3 protein
TRBV30	TRBJ1-1	CARSGGTRSPDQGFF
TRBV30	TRBJ1-1	CASPGNTEAFF
TRBV5-1	TRBJ2-1	CASSLEGPSSYNEQFF
TRBV10-2	TRBJ1-2	CASSESRDSMFPTF
TRBV29-1	TRBJ2-1	CSVEGSGQPGTSGPSSYNEQFF
TRBV2	TRBJ1-4	CASSELSTNEKLFF
TRBV6-1	TRBJ2-7	CASSRQGSSYEQYF
TRBV9	TRBJ2-1	CASSPRGGADNEQFF
TRBV2	TRBJ1-1	CASTEEGQGALSTEAFF
TRBV6-6	TRBJ2-7	CASSYPSGTSTYEQYF
TRBV2	TRBJ1-5	CASRLMDDWEPQHF